Following are 24 T cell receptor beta chains from one sample sequenced in a study of T-cell memory formation after mild COVID-19. Via MiXCR, TCRdb re-called the 5' RACE reads, giving one row per CDR3 protein. The profile shows 250,000 to 350,000 distinct CDR3 sequences, 13% to 15% of them singletons. The source material was PBMCs or a T cell subset sorted from them (not recorded which). The receptors were gathered from a young man who had mild COVID-19 (a few samples of this study predate the infection). Cell type and time point are not known.

This clonotype was observed a handful of times. The chain carries TRBV20-1 and TRBJ2-1, with TRBD2 matching 8 bases. The CDR3 has 13 residues. V shed 5 bases and J 4 bases; nucleotides not matched to a gene: 4. Germline V gives CDR1 DFQATT, CDR2 SNEGSKA (reference sequence). The CDR3 DNA is TGCAGTGCTCGTGGACTAGCATACAATGAGCAGTTCTTC. Protein: CSARGLAYNEQFF.

The V gene is TRBV25-1, the J gene TRBJ2-3, with 8 positions matching TRBD2. Germline values: CDR1 MGHDK, CDR2 SYGVNS. Trimming removed 3 bases from V and 5 bases from J; junction bases left unmatched: 10. The CDR3 has 16 amino acids. The CDR3 is CASSDLNGLAQDTQYF. CDR3 in DNA: TGTGCCAGCAGTGATTTGAATGGACTAGCTCAAGATACGCAGTATTTT.

This clonotype has at least ten counts. The chain combines TRBV21-1 with TRBJ2-7. TRBV21-1 represents a pseudogene. The CDR3 loop spans 13 amino acids. CDR3 loop: CASSKVNSYEQYF. The CDR3 nucleotides are TGTGCCAGCAGCAAAGTCAACTCCTACGAGCAGTACTTC.

This clonotype occurred a few times. The chain combines TRBV4-3 with TRBJ2-3, with D tentatively TRBD2 (5 bases). This CDR3 comprises 17 residues. CDR1 LGHNA and CDR2 YSLEER come from the germline V gene. Trimming pared 1 base from V and 6 bases from J, leaving 20 bases between. The CDR3 DNA reads TGCGCCAGCAGCCAAGGAGCGGACGGCCGTCCCCAGGATACGCAGTATTTT. Its protein product is CASSQGADGRPQDTQYF.

This clonotype was observed a few times. The gene calls are TRBV5-1 and TRBJ2-1; a weak D match, TRBD2 (5 bases). The CDR3 is 15 residues long. Between the trimmed V and J ends, which lost 0 bases and 8 bases, there was a span of 15 bases. Germline lookup yields CDR1 SGHRS and CDR2 YFSETQ. The CDR3 region has the DNA TGCGCCAGCAGCTTGGACCTAGCAGGCGTATATGAGCAGTTCTTC. Translated: CASSLDLAGVYEQFF.

This clonotype has at least ten counts. This chain connects TRBV5-1 to TRBJ2-2, with D unresolved. V was pared by 6 bases and J by 0 bases, with 9 bases between. Germline V lookup: CDR1 SGHRS, CDR2 YFSETQ. This CDR3 is built from 14 residues. The CDR3 coding sequence is TGCGCCAGCACTAAGGACCCGAACACCGGGGAGCTGTTTTTT. It encodes CASTKDPNTGELFF.

The chain has TRBV9 and TRBJ2-2, with 9 nucleotides matching TRBD2. Unmatched junction bases numbered 8, after V lost 4 bases and J lost 4 bases. The V gene's germline CDR1 is SGDLS and CDR2 YYNGEE. This CDR3 spans 16 amino acids. CDR3 DNA: TGTGCCAGCAGCCCCCGCAAGACTAGCGGCACCGGGGAGCTGTTTTTT. It codes for CASSPRKTSGTGELFF.

The chain employs TRBV7-8 and TRBJ2-3; no reliable D call. The CDR3 extends over 12 amino acids. Germline V lookup: CDR1 SGHVS, CDR2 FQNEAQ. The V gene lost 3 bases and the J gene lost 8 bases, with 9 bases spanning the gap. The CDR3 spells CASSLDARTQYF. The CDR3 DNA is TGTGCCAGCAGCTTGGACGCACGTACGCAGTATTTT.

The chain uses TRBV6-5 and TRBJ2-1; a weak D match, TRBD2 (7 bases). Between the trimmed V and J ends, which lost 5 bases and 8 bases, there was a span of 19 bases. The V gene's germline CDR1 is MNHEY and CDR2 SVGAGI. The CDR3 totals 15 residues. CDR3 in DNA: TGTGCCAGCAGTCCCCGGGGGGCTTTCGATTATGAGCAGTTCTTC. Translated, it gives CASSPRGAFDYEQFF.

The rearrangement joins TRBV7-3 to TRBJ2-3, with a tentative D call TRBD2 (6 bases). Trimming pared 2 bases from V and 1 base from J, leaving 13 bases between. Germline V CDR1 and CDR2: SGHTA, FQGTGA. There are 16 residues in the CDR3. In DNA, the CDR3 is TGTGCCAGCAGCTTACAATCGGGGGTCGGCACAGATACGCAGTATTTT. This gives the protein CASSLQSGVGTDTQYF.

There are a few counts of this clonotype. This sequence joins TRBV9 and TRBJ2-3; tentative D call: TRBD2 (6 bases). This CDR3 is 15 amino acids long. The germline gives CDR1 SGDLS, CDR2 YYNGEE. V lost 2 bases and J lost 0, with 10 bases in between. The CDR3 is CASSVASESTDTQYF. CDR3 in DNA: TGTGCCAGCAGCGTCGCTAGCGAAAGCACAGATACGCAGTATTTT.

This clonotype was counted between two and nine times. This chain joins TRBV20-1 and TRBJ1-2; no clear D. CDR3 size: 12 residues. Germline V gives CDR1 DFQATT, CDR2 SNEGSKA (reference sequence). V lost 3 bases and J 6 bases, leaving 11 bases between the germline ends. The CDR3 protein is CSASSTVNGYTF. As DNA, the CDR3 is TGCAGTGCTAGCTCCACAGTAAATGGCTACACCTTC.

This clonotype has at least ten counts. The chain uses TRBV6-5 and TRBJ1-2; tentative D call: TRBD1 (5 bases). Deletions cut 0 bases from V and 2 bases from J, with 16 bases between. The CDR3 sequence is 17 residues long. Looked up from germline, CDR1 is MNHEY and CDR2 is SVGAGI. CDR3 coding DNA: TGTGCCAGCAGTTACTCAGGGGCTGAAGGGGCCAACTATGGCTACACCTTC. It codes for CASSYSGAEGANYGYTF.

The gene calls are TRBV6-2 or TRBV6-3 and TRBJ2-7; 7 bases fit TRBD1. The CDR3 contains 15 residues. Germline values: CDR1 MNHEY, CDR2 SVGEGT. With V trimmed by 0 bases and J by 0 bases, 2 bases remained unmatched. The DNA for the CDR3 is TGTGCCAGCAGTTACTCCGGGACAGTCTCCTACGAGCAGTACGTC. It yields the protein CASSYSGTVSYEQYV.

This clonotype was recorded a few times. The chain joins TRBV12-3 or TRBV12-4 to TRBJ1-2, with D unresolved. There are 14 residues in the CDR3. The V gene lost 2 bases and the J gene lost 7 bases, with 14 bases spanning the gap. CDR3 sequence reads: CASSLFSGGSGYTF. The CDR3 DNA sequence: TGTGCCAGCAGTTTATTCAGTGGAGGGTCTGGCTACACCTTC.

The chain links TRBV15 to TRBJ2-7, with a weak D call TRBD1 (6 bases). This CDR3 spans 15 amino acids. V lost 1 base and J lost 0, with 10 bases in between. The germline CDR1 and CDR2 sequences are LNHNV and YYDKDF (reference sequence). The CDR3 region is CATSRGTDSSYEQYF. CDR3 DNA: TGTGCCACCAGCAGAGGGACAGATAGCTCCTACGAGCAGTACTTC.

This clonotype was counted a few times. The J gene is TRBJ2-7, the V gene TRBV7-6; no firm D call. Trimming took 5 bases from V and 0 from J, leaving 11 bases between them. The CDR3 is made up of 14 amino acids. Per the germline V gene, CDR1 is SGHVS and CDR2 is FNYEAQ. The CDR3 loop reads CASSQGSGSYEQYF. The DNA of the CDR3 is TGTGCCAGCAGCCAAGGTAGTGGCTCCTACGAGCAGTACTTC. The variable domain in full, completed from reference TRBV7-6 and TRBJ2-7, reads GAGVSQSPRYKVTKRGQDVALRCDPISGHVSLYWYRQALGQGPEFLTYFNYEAQQDKSGLPNDRFSAERPEGSISTLTIQRTEQRDSAMYRCASSQGSGSYEQYFGPGTRLTVT.

Only a few counts were recorded for this clonotype. The chain carries TRBV7-9 and TRBJ1-4; TRBD1 matches 8 bases. Per germline, CDR1 SEHNR and CDR2 FQNEAQ (reference sequence). CDR3 length equals 13 residues. The V and J ends lost 4 bases and 8 bases, in that order; junction bases with no gene match: 3. The CDR3 sequence is CASSWDRREKLFF. The CDR3 bases are TGTGCCAGCAGCTGGGACAGGAGAGAAAAACTGTTTTTT.

This clonotype was seen a handful of times. This chain uses TRBV7-9 with TRBJ2-3, with 11 bases aligning to TRBD2. This CDR3 comprises 14 residues. The V and J ends lost 5 bases and 8 bases, in that order; junction bases with no gene match: 6. Germline V gene lookup returns CDR1 SEHNR and CDR2 FQNEAQ (reference sequence). The CDR3 bases are TGTGCCAGCAGCATGACTAGCGGGGATGTTACGCAGTATTTT. It yields the protein CASSMTSGDVTQYF.

This clonotype turned up a few times. The chain combines TRBV10-3 with TRBJ1-4, with a weak D call TRBD1 (5 bases). The CDR3 length is 13 residues. CDR1 is ENHRY, CDR2 SYGVKD, per germline. The germline V and J ends were trimmed by 7 bases and 5 bases, with 11 bases remaining between them. In DNA, the CDR3 is TGTGCCATCACAGGGCAGCCCAATGAAAAACTGTTTTTT. As protein: CAITGQPNEKLFF.

This chain joins TRBV20-1 and TRBJ2-3, with D possibly being TRBD1 (6 bases). Germline lookup yields CDR1 DFQATT and CDR2 SNEGSKA (reference sequence). The CDR3 covers 15 residues. With 4 bases removed from V and 2 bases from J, the gap between germline ends came to 16 bases. The CDR3 is CSANQGFSPTDTQYF. CDR3 DNA sequence: TGCAGTGCTAACCAGGGGTTTTCCCCCACAGATACGCAGTATTTT.

In its sample, this clonotype was seen a few times. The V call is TRBV4-3, the J call TRBJ1-2, with 8 bases lining up with TRBD1. With 4 bases clipped from V and 7 bases from J, the junction kept 5 bases outside the gene matches. This CDR3 has 13 amino acids. The germline CDR1 and CDR2 sequences are LGHNA and YSLEER. The CDR3 sequence is CASSPQGAAGYTF. The CDR3 bases are TGCGCCAGCAGCCCGCAGGGGGCAGCTGGCTACACCTTC.

The gene calls are TRBV4-1 and TRBJ1-1, with TRBD1 identical over 8 bases. CDR1 and CDR2 (germline): MGHRA, YSYEKL. The CDR3 has 15 residues. The V segment lost 6 bases and the J segment 5 bases; nucleotides outside the gene matches: 11. CDR3 residues: CASRSSGGWDTEAFF. CDR3 nucleotides: TGCGCCAGCAGGTCTTCAGGGGGCTGGGATACTGAAGCTTTCTTT.

This clonotype showed up many times. J is TRBJ2-2 and V is TRBV18; 7 bases agree with TRBD1. The CDR3 extends over 14 amino acids. V lost 3 bases and J lost 4; bases outside the gene matches: 2. In germline, CDR1 is KGHSH, CDR2 LQKENI. The CDR3 DNA reads as TGTGCCAGCTCACCCGGGACAGCCACCGGGGAGCTGTTTTTT. This gives the protein CASSPGTATGELFF.